This T cell receptor (beta chain) emerged from a study of monozygotic twins with inflammatory bowel disease. Template switching appended UMIs that held a 6-nucleotide sample barcode. Nested amplification of TCRalpha and TCRbeta cDNA involved two PCRs of approximately 17 and 9 cycles. From its re-call of the 5' RACE reads, TCRdb lists each CDR3 protein once, without DNA. The table lists about 85,000 distinct CDR3 sequences, with 7.4% in the top ten. Study observations and caveats: Researchers report that IBD patients shared fewer clonotypes with others than healthy twins, especially amid disease activity.

As for this clonotype: Its cognate antigen is unknown.

The CDR3 is 15 amino acids. Germline-derived CDR1 and CDR2 are SGHVS and FQNEAQ. This TCR came from a human donor with ulcerative colitis or Crohn's disease, or a healthy co-twin of an affected twin (not recorded which). The chain recombines TRBV7-8 with TRBJ2-5; absent DNA, TCRdb's TRBD1 call cannot be checked. The sample taken for sequencing was blood. CDR3 protein: CASSHGQGNQETQYF.